The 13 T cell receptor beta chains in this list originate from one sample, sequenced in a study of blood T cell repertoires in COVID-19. Only in-frame clones appear in the TCRdb table, and some are missing; sequencing was by immunoSEQ multiplex PCR. The sample yields around 180,000 clones, about 82% seen once. The sequencing sample was made of peripheral blood. The receptors here all came from a woman aged 25 to 39 with acute or convalescent COVID-19.

This clone was found once. This specimen includes other DNA sequences encoding the same CDR3. The gene calls are TRBV7-3 and TRBJ2-5; TRBD2 matches 7 bases. The trim removed 5 bases at V and 2 bases at J, leaving 5 bases unmatched. There are 14 residues in the CDR3. Germline assignment: CDR1 SGHTA and CDR2 FQGTGA. The CDR3 coding sequence is TGTGCCAGCAGCCCCTCGGGAGGTCAAGAGACCCAGTACTTC. Its translation is CASSPSGGQETQYF.

The V gene is TRBV19, the J gene TRBJ1-5; possibly TRBD1 for D (6 bases). Germline V gene data show CDR1 as LNHDA and CDR2 as SQIVND (reference sequence). V lost 5 bases to trimming and J lost 6 bases, with 17 bases between them. The CDR3 loop spans 15 amino acids. As DNA, the CDR3 is TGTGCCAGTAGTTTGGGCCCCGCAGGGGCTCAGCCCCAGCATTTT. Its protein is CASSLGPAGAQPQHF.

The V and J genes are TRBV13 and TRBJ2-1; tentatively, D is TRBD2 (6 bases). Looked up from germline, CDR1 is PRHDT and CDR2 is FYEKMQ (reference sequence). CDR3 length: 16 residues. V was shortened by 5 bases and J by 0 bases, with 14 bases between the two germline ends. CDR3 DNA sequence: TGTGCCAGCAGCGCGGGACTGCTGAGCTCCTACAATGAGCAGTTCTTC. Encoded protein: CASSAGLLSSYNEQFF.

The J gene is TRBJ1-1, the V gene TRBV6-5; the match to TRBD1 covers 9 bases. The CDR3 has 15 residues. Trimming removed 6 bases from V and 5 bases from J; junction bases left unmatched: 10. In germline, CDR1 is MNHEY, CDR2 SVGAGI. The CDR3 loop is CASRQPGQGWTEAFF. CDR3 bases: TGTGCCAGCAGACAACCGGGACAGGGTTGGACTGAAGCTTTCTTT.

The CDR3 loop reads CASSPTGSDEQFF. CDR3 in DNA: TGTGCCAGCTCACCGACAGGGAGCGATGAGCAGTTCTTC. The rearrangement joins TRBV18 to TRBJ2-1, with 7 nucleotides matching TRBD1. Unmatched junction bases numbered 4, after V lost 3 bases and J lost 8 bases. This CDR3 spans 13 amino acids. CDR1 KGHSH and CDR2 LQKENI come from the germline V gene.

This clone was detected only a few times. The chain has TRBV2 and TRBJ1-6; 7 nucleotides line up with TRBD1. CDR3 length equals 15 residues. The V gene end was trimmed by 4 bases and the J gene end by 7 bases; junction bases not matched to a gene: 7. Per germline, CDR1 SNHLY and CDR2 FYNNEI. CDR3 nucleotides: TGTGCCAGCAGTGCCGGGACAGCCAAGAATTCACCCCTCCACTTT. Translating it yields CASSAGTAKNSPLHF.

The chain combines TRBV11-3 with TRBJ1-1; 8 nucleotides match TRBD1. Germline values: CDR1 SGHNT, CDR2 YENEEA. This CDR3 is built from 14 residues. The V segment lost 5 bases and the J segment 1 base; nucleotides outside the gene matches: 3. CDR3 protein: CASSVGQGNTEAFF. The CDR3 DNA reads TGTGCCAGCAGCGTTGGACAGGGGAACACTGAAGCTTTCTTT.

The chain joins TRBV2 to TRBJ1-2, with 9 bases lining up with TRBD1. The CDR3 totals 14 residues. CDR1 and CDR2 (germline): SNHLY, FYNNEI. Unmatched junction bases numbered 10, after V lost 6 bases and J lost 8 bases. The CDR3 coding sequence is TGTGCCAGCAGCAAGACGACAGGGGGAAGCGGCTACACCTTC. It is translated as CASSKTTGGSGYTF.

The chain links TRBV18 to TRBJ2-7; weak D call: TRBD2 (6 bases). The V gene lost 1 base and the J gene lost 0 bases, with 13 bases spanning the gap. The germline CDR1 and CDR2 sequences are KGHSH and LQKENI. The CDR3 runs to 16 residues. The CDR3 region has the DNA TGTGCCAGCTCACCACAGGGACTCCTTAGCTCCTACGAGCAGTACTTC. Translating it yields CASSPQGLLSSYEQYF.

This clone occurred once. This sequence joins TRBV10-2 and TRBJ1-2; weak D call: TRBD1 (5 bases). V gave up 5 bases and J gave up 4 bases, with 11 bases separating them. The CDR3 is 13 residues long. CDR1 is WSHSY and CDR2 is SAAADI in the germline V gene. CDR3 DNA: TGCGCCAGCAGTCCCGGGGGAGCCTATGGCTACACCTTC. Translating gives CASSPGGAYGYTF.

This clone was counted once. This sample includes further DNA sequences coding for the same CDR3. The rearrangement uses TRBV28 and TRBJ1-2; a weak D match, TRBD1 (6 bases). Per the germline V gene, CDR1 is MDHEN and CDR2 is SYDVKM. The CDR3 runs 14 residues. V shed 3 bases and J shed 5 bases, with 13 bases lying between them. The CDR3 loop reads CASSFGGRRYGYTF. The DNA of the CDR3 is TGTGCCAGCAGTTTCGGGGGGCGCAGGTATGGCTACACCTTC.

The chain recombines TRBV19 with TRBJ1-2; 11 bases agree with TRBD1. CDR1 and CDR2 (germline): LNHDA, SQIVND (reference sequence). The V segment lost 3 bases and the J segment 7 bases; nucleotides outside the gene matches: 4. The CDR3 loop spans 14 amino acids. Here the CDR3 DNA reads TGTGCCAGTAGTATCGGACAGGGGGCTTTTGGCTACACCTTC. Protein product: CASSIGQGAFGYTF.

The chain combines TRBV2 with TRBJ2-1, with D tentatively TRBD1 (5 bases). CDR1 and CDR2 (germline): SNHLY, FYNNEI. Trimming removed 6 bases from V and 7 bases from J, with 10 bases in between. The CDR3 totals 12 residues. This CDR3 reads CASSAQGNEQFF. The CDR3 DNA sequence: TGTGCCAGCAGCGCGCAGGGAAATGAGCAGTTCTTC.